These 27 T cell receptor beta chains share one sample of origin, sequenced in a study of shared clonotypes between healthy human individuals. Positively selected for CCR7, the CD45RO-negative cells used as naive CD8 cells excluded terminally differentiated effector memory CD45RA+ cells. Only in-frame clones appear in the TCRdb table, and some are missing; sequencing was by immunoSEQ multiplex PCR. The sample has about 680,000 clones; about 92% are singletons. The specimen was naive CD8+ T cells sorted from blood. The receptor source for this set is a man younger than 45 in good health.

The CDR3 is CASSLRLAGGYEQFF. As DNA, the CDR3 is TGCGCCAGCAGCCTCAGACTAGCGGGAGGGTATGAGCAGTTCTTC. The chain joins TRBV4-1 to TRBJ2-1, with 14 positions matching TRBD2. CDR1 and CDR2 from the germline V gene are MGHRA and YSYEKL. V was clipped by 4 bases and J by 8 bases; unmatched bases: 4. CDR3 length equals 15 residues.

The V call is TRBV7-9, the J call TRBJ1-2, with D tentatively TRBD1 (6 bases). Per the germline V gene, CDR1 is SEHNR and CDR2 is FQNEAQ (reference sequence). Trimming removed 6 bases at V and 8 bases at J, with 19 bases between. CDR3 length: 14 residues. The CDR3 DNA is TGTGCCAGCAGACCCAAGGGGGTTTTGATGGGCTACACCTTC. Translating it yields CASRPKGVLMGYTF.

V and J are TRBV27 and TRBJ2-3; tentatively, D is TRBD1 (6 bases). With 2 bases removed from V and 2 bases from J, the gap between germline ends came to 14 bases. The CDR3 has 16 residues. Per the germline V gene, CDR1 is MNHEY and CDR2 is SMNVEV (reference sequence). The CDR3 nucleotides are TGTGCCAGCAGTTTAGTGAGGGCAGGGGCCACAGATACGCAGTATTTT. This codes for CASSLVRAGATDTQYF.

V gene TRBV20-1 combines with J gene TRBJ1-2; D is undetermined. Germline V gives CDR1 DFQATT, CDR2 SNEGSKA (reference sequence). Trimming left V 6 bases short and J 9 bases short, with 8 bases between. The CDR3 contains 9 residues. CDR3 DNA: TGCAGTGCCACGATGAGCTACACCTTC. This sequence encodes CSATMSYTF.

This chain joins TRBV7-9 and TRBJ2-2; D may be TRBD1 or TRBD2 (5 bases each). The CDR3 length is 15 residues. Germline V lookup: CDR1 SEHNR, CDR2 FQNEAQ (reference sequence). V lost 5 bases and J 7 bases, leaving 17 bases between the germline ends. CDR3 bases: TGTGCCAGCAGCCCCAGGGACCCGGCGGGCGGGGAGCTGTTTTTT. Its translation: CASSPRDPAGGELFF.

The chain joins TRBV7-2 to TRBJ2-3, with 14 bases aligning to TRBD2. This CDR3 contains 14 residues. CDR1 and CDR2 from the germline V gene are SGHTA and FQGNSA. After removal of 5 bases from V and 8 bases from J, the junction contained 3 bases not matched to a gene. The CDR3 DNA reads TGTGCCAGCAGCGTAGGACTAGCGGGAGGTACGCAGTATTTT. Protein: CASSVGLAGGTQYF.

The chain employs TRBV29-1 and TRBJ2-6, with 7 bases that match TRBD1. The germline V gene has CDR1 SQVTM and CDR2 ANQGSEA. Unmatched junction bases numbered 9, after V lost 5 bases and J lost 2 bases. The CDR3 runs to 16 residues. CDR3 nucleotides: TGCAGCGTTTTGGATAGGGGACAGACTGGGGCCAACGTCCTGACTTTC. This gives the protein CSVLDRGQTGANVLTF.

The V call is TRBV7-9, the J call TRBJ2-7; 7 positions agree with TRBD1. The ends lost 5 bases at V and 3 bases at J; junction bases unmatched: 13. Per germline, CDR1 SEHNR and CDR2 FQNEAQ (reference sequence). The length of the CDR3 is 16 residues. CDR3 sequence reads: CASSIFRQGTYYEQYF. CDR3 DNA sequence: TGTGCCAGCAGCATTTTTAGACAGGGAACCTACTACGAGCAGTACTTC. Supplemented by reference TRBV7-9 and TRBJ2-7, the full variable domain reads DTGVSQNPRHKITKRGQNVTFRCDPISEHNRLYWYRQTLGQGPEFLTYFQNEAQLEKSRLLSDRFSAERPKGSFSTLEIQRTEQGDSAMYLCASSIFRQGTYYEQYFGPGTRLTVT.

This clone has only one observation. V gene TRBV7-9 combines with J gene TRBJ2-1, with unresolved D. The germline gives CDR1 SEHNR, CDR2 FQNEAQ (reference sequence). This CDR3 has 16 residues. The ends were cut back, 5 bases at V and 0 bases at J, with 14 bases in the middle. CDR3 amino acids: CASSPIKGPSYNEQFF. The CDR3 DNA reads TGTGCCAGCAGCCCAATAAAAGGGCCCTCCTACAATGAGCAGTTCTTC.

The chain couples TRBV23-1 to TRBJ2-7, with 8 bases that match TRBD1. TRBV23-1 is annotated as an ORF whose role is uncertain. V lost 0 bases, J lost 5 bases, and 21 bases stayed unmatched. The CDR3 sequence is 20 residues long. Here the CDR3 reads CASSQSGFQGAQGVYHEQYF. DNA for the CDR3: TGCGCCAGCAGTCAATCGGGGTTTCAGGGGGCGCAAGGGGTCTACCACGAGCAGTACTTC.

The chain employs TRBV27 and TRBJ2-1, with 12 bases identical to TRBD2. The germline V gene has CDR1 MNHEY and CDR2 SMNVEV (reference sequence). J gave up 3 bases and V 3 bases, and 0 bases lay outside the gene matches. This CDR3 region has 15 residues. CDR3 in amino acids: CASSLTSGSYNEQFF. As DNA, the CDR3 is TGTGCCAGCAGTTTGACTAGCGGGAGCTACAATGAGCAGTTCTTC.

In this sample, this clone turned up once. The chain combines TRBV7-6 with TRBJ2-2; a weak D match, TRBD1 (6 bases). This CDR3 has 14 residues. The ends were cut back, 11 bases at V and 1 base at J, with 14 bases in the middle. CDR1 SGHVS and CDR2 FNYEAQ come from the germline V gene. In DNA form, the CDR3 reads TGTGCCCATACGGGACAAAAGAACACCGGGGAGCTGTTTTTT. It translates to CAHTGQKNTGELFF.

V usage is TRBV2 and J usage is TRBJ2-7; D call uncertain. CDR1 is SNHLY, CDR2 FYNNEI, per germline. This CDR3 region has 11 residues. V lost 5 bases and J 6 bases, leaving 8 bases between the germline ends. CDR3 region: CASSYGPEQYF. In DNA form, the CDR3 reads TGTGCCAGCAGTTATGGGCCCGAGCAGTACTTC.

This clone was picked up one time. The chain has TRBV27 and TRBJ2-1, with 11 bases that match TRBD2. The germline gives CDR1 MNHEY, CDR2 SMNVEV (reference sequence). The CDR3 runs 16 residues. The trim removed 5 bases at V and 5 bases at J, leaving 8 bases unmatched. DNA of the CDR3: TGTGCCAGCAGTCCGCCTCGACTAGCGGGAAACAATGAGCAGTTCTTC. Amino acids: CASSPPRLAGNNEQFF.

This chain joins TRBV14 and TRBJ2-1; D unclear. Trimming shortened V by 0 bases and J by 6 bases, and 6 bases separated the two germline ends. This CDR3 is 13 amino acids long. From germline, CDR1 is SGHDN and CDR2 FVKESK. The CDR3 bases are TGTGCCAGCAGCCAAGAACCCACCAATGAGCAGTTCTTC. This codes for CASSQEPTNEQFF.

The chain couples TRBV7-9 to TRBJ2-7; D uncertain. V lost 6 bases, J lost 0 bases, and 9 bases lay in between. Germline CDR1 SEHNR, CDR2 FQNEAQ (reference sequence). The CDR3 is 13 residues long. The CDR3: CASSSESSYEQYF. In DNA, the CDR3 is TGTGCCAGCAGTTCCGAGAGCTCCTACGAGCAGTACTTC.

The sample holds one count of this clone. This chain joins TRBV10-3 and TRBJ2-5, with 15 positions matching TRBD2. J gave up 5 bases and V 10 bases, and 5 bases lay outside the gene matches. The length of the CDR3 is 14 residues. Germline CDR1 ENHRY, CDR2 SYGVKD. The CDR3 sequence is CATSGLAGGETQYF. For the CDR3, the DNA is TGTGCCACCTCGGGACTAGCGGGAGGCGAGACCCAGTACTTC.

This clone was observed once. The V call is TRBV9, the J call TRBJ2-7; maybe TRBD1 (5 bases). CDR1 is SGDLS and CDR2 is YYNGEE in the germline V gene. Trimming stripped 3 bases from V and 1 base from J, with 11 bases between. CDR3 length equals 14 residues. The CDR3 DNA is TGTGCCAGCAGCGGGGCAGGGCCATCCTACGAGCAGTACTTC. Residues: CASSGAGPSYEQYF. The whole variable domain, filled in from reference TRBV9 and TRBJ2-7, reads DSGVTQTPKHLITATGQRVTLRCSPRSGDLSVYWYQQSLDQGLQFLIQYYNGEERAKGNILERFSAQQFPDLHSELNLSSLELGDSALYFCASSGAGPSYEQYFGPGTRLTVT.

As for this clone: This sample includes further DNA sequences coding for the same CDR3. The chain uses TRBV28 and TRBJ2-7; D is uncertain. The CDR3 is 11 amino acids. V dropped 3 bases and J dropped 4 bases, with 4 bases sitting between them. Germline V gene sequence: CDR1 MDHEN, CDR2 SYDVKM. The CDR3 bases are TGTGCCAGCAGTTTCTCATACGAGCAGTACTTC. As protein: CASSFSYEQYF. The variable domain in full, completed from reference TRBV28 and TRBJ2-7, reads DVKVTQSSRYLVKRTGEKVFLECVQDMDHENMFWYRQDPGLGLRLIYFSYDVKMKEKGDIPEGYSVSREKKERFSLILESASTNQTSMYLCASSFSYEQYFGPGTRLTVT.

The J gene is TRBJ2-3, the V gene TRBV27; D is ambiguous. Germline loops: CDR1 MNHEY, CDR2 SMNVEV (reference sequence). The V end lost 5 bases, the J end lost 0 bases, and 9 bases lay between the germline ends. The CDR3 is 14 residues long. As DNA, the CDR3 is TGTGCCAGCAGTCCCCTTGGTAGCACAGATACGCAGTATTTT. Translated: CASSPLGSTDTQYF.

This rearrangement joins TRBV7-8 to TRBJ1-5; D remains unclear. The V gene lost 2 bases and the J gene lost 7 bases, with 21 bases spanning the gap. CDR3 length: 17 amino acids. Looked up from germline, CDR1 is SGHVS and CDR2 is FQNEAQ. CDR3 loop: CASSLSVLGNGVQPQHF. The CDR3 DNA reads as TGTGCCAGCAGCTTATCTGTTTTGGGGAACGGAGTGCAGCCCCAGCATTTT.

The rearrangement joins TRBV6-1 to TRBJ1-5; possible D gene TRBD1, 6 bases. Germline CDR1 MNHNS, CDR2 SASEGT. Trimming pared 6 bases from V and 3 bases from J, leaving 15 bases between. The CDR3 is 15 residues long. CDR3: CASRGLTGHNQPQHF. DNA for the CDR3: TGTGCCAGCAGGGGGCTCACGGGACACAATCAGCCCCAGCATTTT.

The chain joins TRBV19 to TRBJ2-7, with TRBD1 identical over 9 bases. Trimming took 3 bases from V and 4 from J; bases not matched to a gene: 7. The CDR3 loop spans 15 amino acids. CDR1 LNHDA and CDR2 SQIVND come from the germline V gene (reference sequence). The CDR3 nucleotides are TGTGCCAGTAGTATCACAGGGGGCGTTATTTACGAGCAGTACTTC. Protein product: CASSITGGVIYEQYF. Drawing the rest from reference TRBV19 and TRBJ2-7, the complete variable domain is DGGITQSPKYLFRKEGQNVTLSCEQNLNHDAMYWYRQDPGQGLRLIYYSQIVNDFQKGDIAEGYSVSREKKESFPLTVTSAQKNPTAFYLCASSITGGVIYEQYFGPGTRLTVT.

As regards this clone: This same CDR3 is encoded by further DNA sequences in the sample. The rearrangement uses TRBV27 and TRBJ2-7; a weak D match, TRBD1 (5 bases). V was pared by 9 bases and J by 2 bases, with 11 bases between. The V gene's germline CDR1 is MNHEY and CDR2 SMNVEV (reference sequence). This CDR3 comprises 12 residues. CDR3 loop: CASGETAYEQYF. CDR3 DNA sequence: TGTGCCAGTGGAGAGACAGCCTACGAGCAGTACTTC.

This clone appeared once. The chain recombines TRBV9 with TRBJ2-3; D may correspond to TRBD1 or TRBD2 (5 bases each). CDR1 and CDR2 from the germline V gene are SGDLS and YYNGEE. The CDR3 contains 15 residues. The V gene lost 4 bases and the J gene lost 0 bases, with 12 bases spanning the gap. The CDR3 DNA sequence: TGTGCCAGCAGCTCAGACGGGGCGAGCACAGATACGCAGTATTTT. Its protein is CASSSDGASTDTQYF.

As to this clone: Within the sample, other DNA sequences also encode this same CDR3. The rearrangement joins TRBV9 to TRBJ1-2; unclear D gene. CDR3 length: 9 residues. From germline, CDR1 is SGDLS and CDR2 YYNGEE. V was trimmed by 4 bases and J by 8 bases, leaving 3 bases between them. CDR3 protein: CASSPGYTF. The CDR3 DNA follows: TGTGCCAGCAGCCCCGGCTACACCTTC.

This clone has only one observation. The chain recombines TRBV7-9 with TRBJ2-3; TRBD2 agrees at 11 bases. The CDR3 length is 19 residues. The ends lost 2 bases at V and 2 bases at J; junction bases unmatched: 12. The germline V gene has CDR1 SEHNR and CDR2 FQNEAQ (reference sequence). CDR3 DNA sequence: TGTGCCAGCAGCTTAACTAGCGGGAGAGGTGCGGTAATCACAGATACGCAGTATTTT. It encodes CASSLTSGRGAVITDTQYF.